These 7 T cell receptor beta chains came from one sample sequenced in a study of lymphopenia after photon versus proton radiotherapy. Method: immunoSEQ multiplex PCR; TCRdb's copy keeps in-frame clones and lacks some. There are some 170,000 clones in the sample; 80% to 90% occur only once, and around 5.1% lies in the top ten. The input for sequencing was peripheral blood, taken from a patient treated with photon-based radiotherapy. These TCRs come from a man aged 50-59 years with gastric cancer.

This sequence joins TRBV5-1 and TRBJ2-5, with TRBD2 identical over 8 bases. The CDR3 runs to 14 residues. V was pared by 4 bases and J by 1 base, with 3 bases of the junction left unmatched. CDR1 and CDR2 from the germline V gene are SGHRS and YFSETQ. CDR3 sequence reads: CASSQAGAQETQYF. The CDR3 nucleotides read TGCGCCAGCAGCCAAGCGGGAGCCCAAGAGACCCAGTACTTC.

The chain combines TRBV29-1 with TRBJ2-4, with D possibly TRBD2 on 6 matching bases. The germline V gene encodes CDR1 SQVTM and CDR2 ANQGSEA. V was shortened by 0 bases and J by 0 bases, with 12 bases between the two germline ends. CDR3 length: 16 residues. CDR3 amino acids: CSVEDGRIGAKNIQYF. CDR3 DNA sequence: TGCAGCGTTGAAGATGGGAGGATTGGAGCCAAAAACATTCAGTACTTC. The whole variable domain, remainder taken from reference TRBV29-1 and TRBJ2-4, is SAVISQKPSRDICQRGTSLTIQCQVDSQVTMMFWYRQQPGQSLTLIATANQGSEATYESGFVIDKFPISRPNLTFSTLTVSNMSPEDSSIYLCSVEDGRIGAKNIQYFGAGTRLSVL.

In this sample, this clone turned up once. The chain recombines TRBV27 with TRBJ1-2; 9 nucleotides agree with TRBD1. Unmatched junction bases numbered 3, after V lost 3 bases and J lost 1 base. Germline V gives CDR1 MNHEY, CDR2 SMNVEV (reference sequence). CDR3 size: 15 residues. CDR3 in DNA: TGTGCCAGCAGTTTCGCGGGACAGGGTAACTATGGCTACACCTTC. This gives the protein CASSFAGQGNYGYTF.

This sequence joins TRBV5-1 and TRBJ2-2; 9 bases fit TRBD2. Germline-derived CDR1 and CDR2 are SGHRS and YFSETQ. The CDR3 contains 16 residues. The trim removed 3 bases at V and 1 base at J, leaving 4 bases unmatched. The CDR3 DNA reads as TGCGCCAGCAGCTCAAGACTAGCGGAGAACACCGGGGAGCTGTTTTTT. Its translation: CASSSRLAENTGELFF. The full variable domain, rest sourced from reference TRBV5-1 and TRBJ2-2, is KAGVTQTPRYLIKTRGQQVTLSCSPISGHRSVSWYQQTPGQGLQFLFEYFSETQRNKGNFPGRFSGRQFSNSRSEMNVSTLELGDSALYLCASSSRLAENTGELFFGEGSRLTVL.

The J gene is TRBJ1-1, the V gene TRBV5-1; D possibly corresponds to TRBD1 (6 bases). CDR1 is SGHRS, CDR2 YFSETQ, per germline. The CDR3 is 14 residues long. Between the trimmed V and J ends, which lost 0 bases and 6 bases, there was a span of 12 bases. In nucleotides, the CDR3 is TGCGCCAGCAGCTTGGTAGTTGGACAGCCTGAAGCTTTCTTT. Translation: CASSLVVGQPEAFF.

The chain joins TRBV29-1 to TRBJ2-5, with D perhaps matching TRBD2 (6 bases). V was trimmed by 0 bases and J by 4 bases, leaving 12 bases between them. The germline V gene has CDR1 SQVTM and CDR2 ANQGSEA. CDR3 length: 14 amino acids. CDR3 region: CSVEDQLARETQYF. The CDR3 DNA is TGCAGCGTTGAAGATCAGCTAGCGAGAGAGACCCAGTACTTC.

The chain carries TRBV11-2 and TRBJ1-1; TRBD1 matches 8 bases. Per the germline V gene, CDR1 is SGHAT and CDR2 is FQNNGV. This CDR3 is 15 amino acids long. With 5 bases clipped from V and 5 bases from J, the junction kept 10 bases outside the gene matches. The CDR3 spells CASSVTGDRRTEAFF. The CDR3 bases are TGTGCCAGCAGCGTAACAGGGGACAGGAGGACTGAAGCTTTCTTT.